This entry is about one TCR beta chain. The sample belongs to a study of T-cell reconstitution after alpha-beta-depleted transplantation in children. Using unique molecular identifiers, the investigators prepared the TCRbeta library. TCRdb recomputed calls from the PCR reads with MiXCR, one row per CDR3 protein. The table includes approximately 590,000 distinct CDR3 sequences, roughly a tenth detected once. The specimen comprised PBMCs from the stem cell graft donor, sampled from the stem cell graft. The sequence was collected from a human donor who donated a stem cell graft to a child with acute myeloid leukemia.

CDR3 sequence: CSADKTSGTSYEQYF. In DNA, the CDR3 is TGCAGTGCCGACAAGACTAGCGGTACCTCCTACGAGCAGTACTTC. The J gene is TRBJ2-7, the V gene TRBV20-1; 9 bases line up with TRBD2. Germline values: CDR1 DFQATT, CDR2 SNEGSKA (reference sequence). V was pared by 6 bases and J by 0 bases, with 9 bases of the junction left unmatched. The CDR3 extends over 15 amino acids.